One sample yielded the 12 T cell receptor beta chains listed below, sequenced in a study of blood T cell repertoires in COVID-19. Measured with immunoSEQ multiplex PCR; TCRdb has only the in-frame clones, and not every one. Here the sample spans 250,000 or so clones, 80% to 90% being singletons. Material: peripheral blood. Every receptor here comes from a man aged 55 to 70 with acute or convalescent COVID-19.

The chain joins TRBV6-2 or TRBV6-3 to TRBJ2-6, with D possibly being TRBD1 (6 bases). The germline V gene encodes CDR1 MNHEY and CDR2 SVGEGT. Trimming cost V 2 bases and J 1 base, with 12 bases left between them. This CDR3 region has 17 residues. DNA for the CDR3: TGTGCCAGCAGTTACGGGGGCCTCTTTTCTGGGGCCAACGTCCTGACTTTC. Residues: CASSYGGLFSGANVLTF.

This chain joins TRBV11-2 and TRBJ2-6; TRBD2 agrees at 8 bases. The J segment lost 2 bases and the V segment lost 6 bases, leaving 9 bases of the junction unmatched. The CDR3 has 17 residues. CDR1 and CDR2 (germline): SGHAT, FQNNGV. This CDR3 reads CASSGVRGEAGANVLTF. CDR3 DNA sequence: TGTGCCAGCAGTGGGGTGCGGGGGGAGGCTGGGGCCAACGTCCTGACTTTC.

This chain links TRBV7-2 with TRBJ2-5; D is possibly TRBD2 (6 bases). The CDR3 covers 14 residues. The V and J ends lost 5 bases and 1 base respectively, with 11 bases between them. Per the germline V gene, CDR1 is SGHTA and CDR2 is FQGNSA. The CDR3 DNA is TGTGCCAGCAGCCCGGGACTCCGCCAAGAGACCCAGTACTTC. Residues: CASSPGLRQETQYF.

The V call is TRBV29-1, the J call TRBJ2-7, with D possibly matching TRBD2 (5 bases). Between the trimmed V and J ends, which lost 6 bases and 3 bases, there was a span of 9 bases. The CDR3 is 11 amino acids. The germline CDR1 and CDR2 sequences are SQVTM and ANQGSEA. CDR3 amino acids: CSVRGSYEQYF. CDR3 DNA sequence: TGCAGCGTACGGGGAAGCTACGAGCAGTACTTC.

This clone has just a few counts. The chain carries TRBV19 and TRBJ2-3; TRBD2 agrees at 9 bases. Germline V gives CDR1 LNHDA, CDR2 SQIVND (reference sequence). This CDR3 is 14 amino acids long. The V segment lost 9 bases and the J segment 5 bases; nucleotides outside the gene matches: 9. The CDR3 region is CARRLAGVGDTQYF. DNA for the CDR3: TGTGCCAGAAGGTTAGCGGGAGTGGGAGATACGCAGTATTTT.

The V call is TRBV2, the J call TRBJ1-2; D call uncertain. CDR1 SNHLY and CDR2 FYNNEI come from the germline V gene. The CDR3 length is 14 residues. V lost 4 bases, J lost 7 bases, and 16 bases lay in between. The CDR3: CASSVYLAAAGYTF. The CDR3 DNA sequence: TGTGCCAGCAGTGTTTACCTAGCTGCCGCTGGCTACACCTTC.

The V gene is TRBV29-1, the J gene TRBJ2-2, with D possibly being TRBD1 (6 bases). This CDR3 has 14 residues. V lost 7 bases, J lost 1 base, and 13 bases lay in between. CDR1 is SQVTM, CDR2 ANQGSEA, per germline. In DNA, the CDR3 is TGCAGCGCCACCACAGGGCGGAACACCGGGGAGCTGTTTTTT. It is translated as CSATTGRNTGELFF.

The chain is built from TRBV6-5 and TRBJ1-1; TRBD1 is a possible D gene (5 bases). The germline V and J ends were trimmed by 0 bases and 5 bases, with 10 bases remaining between them. Germline loops: CDR1 MNHEY, CDR2 SVGAGI. The CDR3 loop spans 14 amino acids. The CDR3 DNA reads TGTGCCAGCAGTTACTCGGCGGGGGTTACTGAAGCTTTCTTT. It encodes CASSYSAGVTEAFF.

This clone appeared a few times. The gene calls are TRBV5-1 and TRBJ2-1; TRBD2 matches 9 bases. Germline lookup yields CDR1 SGHRS and CDR2 YFSETQ. V gave up 3 bases and J gave up 3 bases; unmatched junction bases: 4. This CDR3 is built from 15 residues. The CDR3 loop is CASSYGLALYNEQFF. As DNA, the CDR3 is TGCGCCAGCAGCTACGGACTAGCGCTCTACAATGAGCAGTTCTTC.

The rearrangement joins TRBV19 to TRBJ2-7; no reliable D call. Germline lookup yields CDR1 LNHDA and CDR2 SQIVND (reference sequence). The CDR3 loop spans 15 amino acids. Trimming removed 5 bases from V and 4 bases from J, with 18 bases in between. The CDR3 spells CASSQTHGEWYEQYF. The CDR3 bases are TGTGCCAGTAGTCAAACCCATGGAGAATGGTACGAGCAGTACTTC.

The genes are TRBV10-1 and TRBJ2-6, with D possibly matching TRBD1 (6 bases). V lost 6 bases to trimming and J lost 2 bases, with 17 bases between them. This CDR3 has 17 amino acids. The V gene's germline CDR1 is WNHNN and CDR2 SYGVQD (reference sequence). The CDR3 nucleotides are TGCGCCAGCAGCTTGGACAGAGGACCCCCTGGGGCCAACGTCCTGACTTTC. Translating it yields CASSLDRGPPGANVLTF.

The chain couples TRBV5-6 to TRBJ2-2; 10 bases match TRBD2. The J segment lost 6 bases and the V segment lost 4 bases, leaving 9 bases of the junction unmatched. The CDR3 sequence is 16 residues long. Germline V CDR1 and CDR2: SGHDT, YYEEEE. The CDR3 DNA sequence: TGTGCCAGCAGCGACTACGGGACTAGCGTTGCCGGGGAGCTGTTTTTT. Protein: CASSDYGTSVAGELFF.